The sequence of this TCR beta chain was determined in a study of shared clonotypes between healthy human individuals. Study-wide background: Every donor yielded three CD4 naive, three CD4 memory, two CD8 naive and one CD8 memory plate.

Positively selected for CCR7, the CD45RO-negative cells used as naive CD8 cells excluded terminally differentiated effector memory CD45RA+ cells. Recent vaccinations or acute infections were absent in the healthy HIV-negative adult donors. This CDR3 has 13 amino acids. Study conclusions and caveats: Richness estimates generally favored naive over memory subsets.

It was around 180 ng DNA, 28,000 or so T cell genomes, that sorted-subset replicate PCRs used. Method: immunoSEQ multiplex PCR; TCRdb's copy keeps in-frame clones and lacks some. Of over 2 million clones detected, about 94% appear once; the ten largest clones hold around 1.1%. Worth noting for this clone: What it binds is not known.

The sequence came from a man in his late teens or twenties in good health. The genes are TRBV12-2 and TRBJ2-5; TRBD2 reflects the table's D call only, with no check against the DNA. TRBV12-2 is deemed a pseudogene. Input material: naive CD8+ T cells sorted from blood. CDR3 nucleotide sequence: TGTGCAAGTCGCTCCCGTCATCGGGAGACCCAGTACTTC. This translates into CASRSRHRETQYF.